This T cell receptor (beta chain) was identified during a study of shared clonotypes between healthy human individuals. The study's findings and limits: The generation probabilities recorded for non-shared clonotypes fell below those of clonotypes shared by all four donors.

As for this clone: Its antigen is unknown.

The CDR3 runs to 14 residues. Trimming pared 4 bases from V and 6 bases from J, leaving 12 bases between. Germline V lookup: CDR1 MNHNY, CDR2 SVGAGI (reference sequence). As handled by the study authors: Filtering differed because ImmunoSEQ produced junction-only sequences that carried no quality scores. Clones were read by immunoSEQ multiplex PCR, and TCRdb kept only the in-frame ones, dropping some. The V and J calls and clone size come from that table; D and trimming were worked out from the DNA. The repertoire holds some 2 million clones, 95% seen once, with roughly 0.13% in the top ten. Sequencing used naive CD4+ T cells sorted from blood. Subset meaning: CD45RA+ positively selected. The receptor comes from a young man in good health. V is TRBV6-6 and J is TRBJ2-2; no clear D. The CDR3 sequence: CASSWDRASGELFF. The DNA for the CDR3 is TGTGCCAGCAGTTGGGATAGGGCCTCCGGGGAGCTGTTTTTT.